Here is one T cell receptor (beta chain) with its context. The data belong to a study of blood T cell repertoires in COVID-19. Germline CDR1 and CDR2: MDHEN and SYDVKM. The V gene lost 5 bases and the J gene lost 4 bases, with 14 bases spanning the gap. The CDR3 is made up of 14 amino acids. Clones were read by immunoSEQ multiplex PCR, and TCRdb kept only the in-frame ones, dropping some. Of 160,000 or so clones in the sample, 80% to 90% were seen once. The chain employs TRBV28 and TRBJ2-5; TRBD1 might be the D (6 bases). The sequenced sample was peripheral blood. The receptor comes from a woman in her forties or fifties with COVID-19, enrolled during active disease. The CDR3 loop is CASSGQPWGETQYF. CDR3 sequence (DNA): TGTGCCAGCAGTGGACAGCCGTGGGGAGAGACCCAGTACTTC.